Below, 16 T cell receptor beta chains from the same sample are listed, as sequenced in a study of cytotoxic CD8 clonotypes in ibrutinib-treated CLL. The method was immunoSEQ multiplex PCR; TCRdb's version includes in-frame clones alone and lacks a portion of them. The sample records roughly 190,000 clones, around 70% being singletons. The starting material was PBMCs, obtained after 24 months of ibrutinib treatment. These receptors were collected from a human donor with chronic lymphocytic leukemia.

In this sample, this clone turned up a few times. The chain is built from TRBV9 and TRBJ1-2; D unresolved. Germline CDR1 and CDR2: SGDLS and YYNGEE. Between the trimmed V and J ends, which lost 6 bases and 4 bases, there was a span of 19 bases. The length of the CDR3 is 15 residues. CDR3 nucleotide sequence: TGTGCCAGCACCCCTTCTACCTCGCTCGGCTATGGCTACACCTTC. Its protein is CASTPSTSLGYGYTF.

This rearrangement joins TRBV5-1 to TRBJ2-1, with unresolved D. Germline CDR1 reads SGHRS; CDR2 reads YFSETQ. The germline V and J ends were trimmed by 3 bases and 2 bases, with 9 bases remaining between them. The CDR3 contains 14 residues. CDR3 sequence (DNA): TGCGCCAGCAGCTCATTAGCCGCCTACAATGAGCAGTTCTTC. It encodes CASSSLAAYNEQFF.

The gene calls are TRBV2 and TRBJ2-2; D might be TRBD1 or TRBD2, each matching 5 bases. V lost 4 bases to trimming and J lost 7 bases, with 7 bases between them. The germline V gene has CDR1 SNHLY and CDR2 FYNNEI. The CDR3 is 12 residues long. DNA for the CDR3: TGTGCCAGCAGTGGGGGGTTCGGGGAGCTGTTTTTT. It encodes CASSGGFGELFF.

This sequence joins TRBV18 and TRBJ2-7; D unclear. The CDR3 sequence is 15 residues long. Trimming stripped 4 bases from V and 2 bases from J, with 15 bases between. In germline, CDR1 is KGHSH, CDR2 LQKENI. CDR3 bases: TGTGCCAGCTCACGACTCGGGCGGCAGCCCTACGAGCAGTACTTC. It is translated as CASSRLGRQPYEQYF.

V is TRBV19 and J is TRBJ1-5, with TRBD1 matching 7 bases. J gave up 5 bases and V 6 bases, and 7 bases lay outside the gene matches. Germline V gives CDR1 LNHDA, CDR2 SQIVND (reference sequence). This CDR3 spans 14 amino acids. CDR3 sequence (DNA): TGTGCCAGTAGGAGGGGGCCAGCATATCAGCCCCAGCATTTT. As protein: CASRRGPAYQPQHF.

The gene calls are TRBV13 and TRBJ2-1, with 7 positions matching TRBD2. The CDR3 is made up of 17 amino acids. CDR1 and CDR2 (germline): PRHDT, FYEKMQ (reference sequence). V was clipped by 0 bases and J by 0 bases; unmatched bases: 5. CDR3 sequence: CASSLGAGDPSYNEQFF. As DNA, the CDR3 is TGTGCCAGCAGCTTAGGGGCGGGAGACCCCTCCTACAATGAGCAGTTCTTC.

The rearrangement joins TRBV5-1 to TRBJ2-3, with D possibly TRBD1 on 5 matching bases. Germline V gene lookup returns CDR1 SGHRS and CDR2 YFSETQ. The CDR3 is 14 residues long. Trimming took off 0 bases at V and 4 bases at J, with 9 bases between the two ends. The CDR3 is CASSLGGAADTQYF. CDR3 bases: TGCGCCAGCAGCTTGGGTGGGGCTGCAGATACGCAGTATTTT.

This clone was detected only a few times. The genes are TRBV19 and TRBJ1-1; D is possibly TRBD1 (5 bases). CDR3 size: 14 residues. CDR1 is LNHDA and CDR2 is SQIVND in the germline V gene (reference sequence). The germline V and J ends were trimmed by 5 bases and 11 bases, with 21 bases remaining between them. This CDR3 reads CASSSPAGNLNAFF. Here the CDR3 DNA reads TGTGCCAGTAGTTCCCCTGCAGGGAATCTGAATGCTTTCTTT.

This chain links TRBV14 with TRBJ2-7; 7 bases agree with TRBD1. Looked up from germline, CDR1 is SGHDN and CDR2 is FVKESK. The CDR3 is made up of 15 amino acids. V lost 4 bases, J lost 4 bases, and 10 bases stayed unmatched. CDR3 loop: CASSPSTGFGYEQYF. Here the CDR3 DNA reads TGTGCCAGCAGCCCCTCGACAGGGTTCGGGTACGAGCAGTACTTC.

A single count supports this clone. This sequence joins TRBV2 and TRBJ2-5, with D unclear. Trimming left V 7 bases short and J 5 bases short, with 11 bases between. Germline V gene data show CDR1 as SNHLY and CDR2 as FYNNEI. This CDR3 is built from 12 residues. CDR3 DNA: TGTGCCAGCACGGTGGTCAGGGAGACCCAGTACTTC. It translates to CASTVVRETQYF.

V gene TRBV4-2 combines with J gene TRBJ2-3; no clear D gene. Trimming cost V 2 bases and J 1 base, with 16 bases left between them. This CDR3 region has 17 residues. The germline V gene encodes CDR1 LGHNA and CDR2 YNFKEQ. The CDR3 coding sequence is TGTGCCAGCAGCCAAATAAGGCGTGGGTCCGGCACAGATACGCAGTATTTT. This gives the protein CASSQIRRGSGTDTQYF.

This chain links TRBV5-1 with TRBJ1-1; D is uncertain. The CDR3 is 15 amino acids. Germline V gives CDR1 SGHRS, CDR2 YFSETQ. V lost 4 bases to trimming and J lost 3 bases, with 16 bases between them. In nucleotides, the CDR3 is TGCGCCAGCAGCCAAAGGATGAGCAAGGACACTGAAGCTTTCTTT. This gives the protein CASSQRMSKDTEAFF.

The rearrangement links TRBV6-1 to TRBJ2-2, with D tentatively TRBD2 (6 bases). The CDR3 runs 17 residues. The germline V gene encodes CDR1 MNHNS and CDR2 SASEGT. V dropped 3 bases and J dropped 2 bases, with 16 bases sitting between them. The CDR3 here is CASSDPPDGLNTGELFF. The CDR3 coding sequence is TGTGCCAGCAGTGATCCCCCCGACGGACTAAACACCGGGGAGCTGTTTTTT.

The rearrangement joins TRBV7-6 to TRBJ1-2; 9 nucleotides agree with TRBD1. V dropped 5 bases and J dropped 4; count of bases not matched to a gene: 8. The CDR3 has 15 amino acids. Germline values: CDR1 SGHVS, CDR2 FNYEAQ. The CDR3 protein is CASSPGDRAFYGYTF. In DNA form, the CDR3 reads TGTGCCAGCAGCCCAGGGGACAGGGCTTTCTATGGCTACACCTTC.

This clone turned up a few times. This chain uses TRBV19 with TRBJ2-1, with TRBD1 matching over 7 bases. The germline gives CDR1 LNHDA, CDR2 SQIVND (reference sequence). This CDR3 has 12 residues. The V segment lost 6 bases and the J segment 14 bases; nucleotides outside the gene matches: 10. CDR3 in amino acids: CASSRTGTEEFF. The DNA of the CDR3 is TGTGCCAGTAGCCGAACCGGGACAGAAGAGTTCTTC.

The genes are TRBV7-2 and TRBJ2-1, with D perhaps TRBD2 (5 bases). CDR1 is SGHTA and CDR2 is FQGNSA in the germline V gene. The CDR3 runs 14 residues. The V end was cut by 2 bases, the J end by 4 bases, with 9 bases between. CDR3 region: CASSLSGGYNEQFF. CDR3 DNA sequence: TGTGCCAGCAGCTTATCAGGCGGGTACAATGAGCAGTTCTTC. The full variable domain, with the rest looked up from reference TRBV7-2 and TRBJ2-1, is GAGVSQSPSNKVTEKGKDVELRCDPISGHTALYWYRQSLGQGLEFLIYFQGNSAPDKSGLPSDRFSAERTGGSVSTLTIQRTQQEDSAVYLCASSLSGGYNEQFFGPGTRLTVL.